One and the same sample provided the 9 T cell receptor beta chains below, sequenced in a study of blood T cell repertoires in COVID-19. Some clones are missing from TCRdb's copy, which holds only in-frame ones; the method was immunoSEQ multiplex PCR. The sample shows 310,000 or so clones, around 86% of them seen only once. The specimen sequenced was peripheral blood. The receptors derive from a woman aged 25 to 39 who had recovered from COVID-19.

This clone has only a few counts. The chain combines TRBV5-1 with TRBJ1-1; maybe TRBD1 (6 bases). The V end lost 5 bases, the J end lost 3 bases, and 8 bases lay between the germline ends. Germline V lookup: CDR1 SGHRS, CDR2 YFSETQ. This CDR3 has 12 amino acids. The CDR3 bases are TGCGCCAGCAGGGCAGGGGACACTGAAGCTTTCTTT. It is translated as CASRAGDTEAFF.

The V gene is TRBV10-2, the J gene TRBJ1-1; 8 nucleotides align to TRBD1. Per germline, CDR1 WSHSY and CDR2 SAAADI. Trimming took 7 bases from V and 1 from J; bases not matched to a gene: 2. The CDR3 length is 13 residues. The CDR3 bases are TGCGCCAGCACCGACAGGGGGAACACTGAAGCTTTCTTT. Encoded protein: CASTDRGNTEAFF.

The V gene is TRBV6-5, the J gene TRBJ2-3; D gene unclear. V was trimmed by 3 bases and J by 6 bases, leaving 4 bases between them. CDR3 length: 11 amino acids. Per germline, CDR1 MNHEY and CDR2 SVGAGI. The CDR3 loop reads CASSYADTQYF. The CDR3, as DNA: TGTGCCAGCAGTTATGCGGATACGCAGTATTTT.

The V and J genes are TRBV28 and TRBJ2-7, with 12 nucleotides matching TRBD2. Germline V gene sequence: CDR1 MDHEN, CDR2 SYDVKM. This CDR3 comprises 15 residues. The V segment lost 6 bases and the J segment 5 bases; nucleotides outside the gene matches: 8. The DNA for the CDR3 is TGTGCCAGCAGCACTCTAGCGGGAGGGGGAAACGAGCAGTACTTC. This encodes CASSTLAGGGNEQYF. Supplemented by reference TRBV28 and TRBJ2-7, the full variable domain reads DVKVTQSSRYLVKRTGEKVFLECVQDMDHENMFWYRQDPGLGLRLIYFSYDVKMKEKGDIPEGYSVSREKKERFSLILESASTNQTSMYLCASSTLAGGGNEQYFGPGTRLTVT.

The rearrangement joins TRBV5-6 to TRBJ1-2; 8 nucleotides line up with TRBD1. The CDR3 extends over 15 amino acids. In germline, CDR1 is SGHDT, CDR2 YYEEEE. With V trimmed by 0 bases and J by 4 bases, 5 bases remained unmatched. In DNA, the CDR3 is TGTGCCAGCAGCTTGGATGGGGACAGGTTCTATGGCTACACCTTC. Protein product: CASSLDGDRFYGYTF. The complete variable domain, with remaining parts taken from reference TRBV5-6 and TRBJ1-2, reads DAGVTQSPTHLIKTRGQQVTLRCSPKSGHDTVSWYQQALGQGPQFIFQYYEEEERQRGNFPDRFSGHQFPNYSSELNVNALLLGDSALYLCASSLDGDRFYGYTFGSGTRLTVV.

The CDR3 spells CASSHRQGGEEAFF. The CDR3 DNA reads as TGTGCCAGCAGCCACCGGCAGGGCGGGGAGGAAGCTTTCTTT. The rearrangement links TRBV3-1 (or the pseudogene TRBV3-2) to TRBJ1-1, with a possible D match to TRBD1 (5 bases). This CDR3 is built from 14 residues. From germline, CDR1 is LGHDT and CDR2 YNNKEL (reference sequence). V lost 3 bases and J lost 8, with 16 bases in between.

In its sample, this clone was seen a few times. This rearrangement joins TRBV6-1 to TRBJ1-5; 8 bases agree with TRBD1. There are 14 residues in the CDR3. The germline V gene has CDR1 MNHNS and CDR2 SASEGT. Germline trimming cut 3 bases from V and 6 bases from J; bases unmatched to any gene: 4. CDR3 amino acids: CASSETGEAQPQHF. CDR3 nucleotide sequence: TGTGCCAGCAGTGAGACAGGGGAGGCTCAGCCCCAGCATTTT.

In this sample, this clone turned up once. The chain links TRBV7-2 to TRBJ2-1; D perhaps matches TRBD2 (7 bases). Germline values: CDR1 SGHTA, CDR2 FQGNSA. The ends were cut back, 6 bases at V and 5 bases at J, with 20 bases in the middle. The CDR3 has 16 residues. CDR3 amino acids: CASSFLGGGVDNEQFF. DNA for the CDR3: TGTGCCAGCAGTTTCTTGGGAGGGGGGGTAGACAATGAGCAGTTCTTC.

The rearrangement links TRBV27 to TRBJ2-2, with TRBD1 as a possible D gene (6 bases). Looked up from germline, CDR1 is MNHEY and CDR2 is SMNVEV (reference sequence). This CDR3 is built from 14 residues. V was pared by 3 bases and J by 7 bases, with 12 bases between. In DNA form, the CDR3 reads TGTGCCAGCAGTTTTTCCCAGGGGCACGGGGAGCTGTTTTTT. Its protein product is CASSFSQGHGELFF.